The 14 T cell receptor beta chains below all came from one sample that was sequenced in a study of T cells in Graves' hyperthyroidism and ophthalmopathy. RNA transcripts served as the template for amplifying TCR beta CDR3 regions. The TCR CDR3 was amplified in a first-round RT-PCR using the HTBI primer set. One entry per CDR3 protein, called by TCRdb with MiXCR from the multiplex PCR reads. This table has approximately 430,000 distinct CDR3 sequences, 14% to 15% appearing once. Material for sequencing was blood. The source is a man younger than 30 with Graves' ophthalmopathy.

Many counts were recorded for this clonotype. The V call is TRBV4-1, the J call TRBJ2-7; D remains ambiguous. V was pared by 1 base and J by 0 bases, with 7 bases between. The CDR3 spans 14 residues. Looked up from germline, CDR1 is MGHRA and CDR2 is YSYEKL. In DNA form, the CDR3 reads TGCGCCAGCAGCCAAGGTTTGGGCTCCTACGAGCAGTACTTC. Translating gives CASSQGLGSYEQYF.

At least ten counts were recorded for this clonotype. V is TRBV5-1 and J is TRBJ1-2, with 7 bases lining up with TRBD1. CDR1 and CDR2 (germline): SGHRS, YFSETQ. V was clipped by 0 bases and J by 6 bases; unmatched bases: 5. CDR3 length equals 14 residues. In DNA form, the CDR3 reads TGCGCCAGCAGCTTGGCCACAGGGGTCGATGGCTACACCTTC. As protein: CASSLATGVDGYTF.

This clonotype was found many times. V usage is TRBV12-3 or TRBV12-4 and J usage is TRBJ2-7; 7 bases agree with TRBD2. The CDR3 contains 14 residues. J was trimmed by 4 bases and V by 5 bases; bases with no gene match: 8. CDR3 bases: TGTGCCAGCAGTCTCTGGGCGGGGGAATACGAGCAGTACTTC. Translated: CASSLWAGEYEQYF.

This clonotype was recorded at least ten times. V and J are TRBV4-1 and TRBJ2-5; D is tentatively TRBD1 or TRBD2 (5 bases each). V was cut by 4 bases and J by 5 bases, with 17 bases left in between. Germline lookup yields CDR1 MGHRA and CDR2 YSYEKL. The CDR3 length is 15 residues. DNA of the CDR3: TGCGCCAGCAGCCTCCCGGGGCTAGCACGGGAGACCCAGTACTTC. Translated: CASSLPGLARETQYF.

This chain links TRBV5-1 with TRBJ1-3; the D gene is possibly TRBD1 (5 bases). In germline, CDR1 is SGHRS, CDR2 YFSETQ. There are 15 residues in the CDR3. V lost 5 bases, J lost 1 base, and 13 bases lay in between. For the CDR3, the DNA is TGCGCCAGCAGGACAGATCGGGGGTCTGGAAACACCATATATTTT. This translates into CASRTDRGSGNTIYF.

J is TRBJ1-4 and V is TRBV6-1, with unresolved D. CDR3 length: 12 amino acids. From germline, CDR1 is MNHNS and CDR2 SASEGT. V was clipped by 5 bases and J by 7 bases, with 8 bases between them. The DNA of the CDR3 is TGTGCCAGCAGTTTTATCGGTGAAAAACTGTTTTTT. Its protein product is CASSFIGEKLFF.

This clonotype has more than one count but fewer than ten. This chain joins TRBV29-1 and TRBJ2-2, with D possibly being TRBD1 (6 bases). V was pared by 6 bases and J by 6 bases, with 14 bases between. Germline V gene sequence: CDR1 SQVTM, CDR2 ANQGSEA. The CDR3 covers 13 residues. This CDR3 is CSVAGVGAGELFF. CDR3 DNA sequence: TGCAGCGTGGCAGGGGTTGGGGCCGGGGAGCTGTTTTTT.

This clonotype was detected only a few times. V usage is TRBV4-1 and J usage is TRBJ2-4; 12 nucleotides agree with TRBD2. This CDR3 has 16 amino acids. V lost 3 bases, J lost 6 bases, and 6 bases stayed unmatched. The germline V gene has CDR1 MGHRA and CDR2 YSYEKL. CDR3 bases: TGCGCCAGCAGCCATCCGACTAGCGGGAGTTCAAACATTCAGTACTTC. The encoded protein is CASSHPTSGSSNIQYF.

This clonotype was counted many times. CDR3 coding DNA: TGTGCCAGCAGCCTTAATACAGGGTTCAATCAGCCCCAGCATTTT. It is translated as CASSLNTGFNQPQHF. The chain employs TRBV3-1 and TRBJ1-5; TRBD1 is a possible D gene (6 bases). Deletions cut 4 bases from V and 3 bases from J, with 13 bases between. CDR1 and CDR2 (germline): LGHDT, YNNKEL (reference sequence). The CDR3 loop spans 15 amino acids.

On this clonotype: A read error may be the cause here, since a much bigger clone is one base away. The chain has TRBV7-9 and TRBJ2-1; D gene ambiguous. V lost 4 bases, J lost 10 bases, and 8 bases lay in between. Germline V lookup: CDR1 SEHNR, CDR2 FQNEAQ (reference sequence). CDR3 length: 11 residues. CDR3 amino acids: CASSWVQEQFF. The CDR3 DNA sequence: TGTGCCAGCAGCTGGGTCCAGGAGCAGTTCTTC.

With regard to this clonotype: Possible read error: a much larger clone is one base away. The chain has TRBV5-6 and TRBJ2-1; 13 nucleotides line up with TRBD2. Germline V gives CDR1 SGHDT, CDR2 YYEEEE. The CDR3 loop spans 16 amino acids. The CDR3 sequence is CVSSAAGTSGTGEQFF. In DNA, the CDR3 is TGTGTCAGCAGCGCGGCCGGGACTAGCGGGACCGGCGAGCAGTTCTTC.

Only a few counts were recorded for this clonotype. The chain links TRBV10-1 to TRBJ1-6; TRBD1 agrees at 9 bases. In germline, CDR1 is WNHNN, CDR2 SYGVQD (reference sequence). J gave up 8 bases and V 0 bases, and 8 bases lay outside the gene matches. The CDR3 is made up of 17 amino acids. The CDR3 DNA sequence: TGCGCCAGCAGTGAGTCCCGGACAGGGGATTTTCATTCACCCCTCCACTTT. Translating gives CASSESRTGDFHSPLHF.

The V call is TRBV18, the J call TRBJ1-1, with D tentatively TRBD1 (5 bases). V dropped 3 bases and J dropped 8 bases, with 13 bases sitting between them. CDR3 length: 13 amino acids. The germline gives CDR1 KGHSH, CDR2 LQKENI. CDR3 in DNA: TGTGCCAGCTCACCTGGCGGGGGATTAGAAGCTTTCTTT. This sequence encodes CASSPGGGLEAFF.

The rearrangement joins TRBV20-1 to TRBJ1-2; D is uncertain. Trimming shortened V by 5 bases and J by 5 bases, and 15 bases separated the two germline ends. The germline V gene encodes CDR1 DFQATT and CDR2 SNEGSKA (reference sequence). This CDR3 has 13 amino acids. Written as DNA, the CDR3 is TGCAGTGCTCCCCGACACTCCAAATATGGCTACACCTTC. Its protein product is CSAPRHSKYGYTF.